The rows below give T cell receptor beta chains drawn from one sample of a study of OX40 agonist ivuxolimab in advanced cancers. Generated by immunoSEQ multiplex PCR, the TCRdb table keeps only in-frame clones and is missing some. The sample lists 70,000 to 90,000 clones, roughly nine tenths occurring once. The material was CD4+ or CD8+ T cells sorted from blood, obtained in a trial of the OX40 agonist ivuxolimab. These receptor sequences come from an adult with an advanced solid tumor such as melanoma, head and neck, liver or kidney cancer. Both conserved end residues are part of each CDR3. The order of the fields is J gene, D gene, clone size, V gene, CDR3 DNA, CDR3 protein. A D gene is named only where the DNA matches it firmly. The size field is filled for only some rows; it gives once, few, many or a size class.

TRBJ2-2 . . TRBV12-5 TGTGCTAGTGGATCGTCCACAGACACCGGGGAGCTGTTTTTT CASGSSTDTGELFF
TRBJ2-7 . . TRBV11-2 TGTGCCAGCAGCTTATCCAGGGACTCCTACGAGCAGTACTTC CASSLSRDSYEQYF
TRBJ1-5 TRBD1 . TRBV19 TGTGCCAGTACGGCCAGGGGGTTCAGCAATCAGCCCCAGCATTTT CASTARGFSNQPQHF
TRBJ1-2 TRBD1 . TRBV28 TGTGCCAGCAGTTTCGGACAGGTCTATGGCTACACCTTC CASSFGQVYGYTF
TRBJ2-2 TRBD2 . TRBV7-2 TGTGCCAGCAGCCAGGCGCTAGCGGGAGTCGCCGGGGAGCTGTTTTTT CASSQALAGVAGELFF
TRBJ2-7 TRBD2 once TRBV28 TGTGCCAGCAGTTTAGCGGGAGAGTTTTACGAGCAGTACTTC CASSLAGEFYEQYF
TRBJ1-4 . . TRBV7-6 TGTGCCAGCAGCCCCCGGGACGCAGAAAAACTGTTTTTT CASSPRDAEKLFF
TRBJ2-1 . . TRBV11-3 TGTGCCAGCAGCCCCAATTTTCAGAACAATGAGCAGTTCTTC CASSPNFQNNEQFF
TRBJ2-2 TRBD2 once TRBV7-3 TGTGCCAGCAGCTTTATACTAGCGGGAGGGCCCCGGAACACCGGGGAGCTGTTTTTT CASSFILAGGPRNTGELFF
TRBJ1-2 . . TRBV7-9 TGTGCCAGCAGCTTAGGGGCAGGGATCGGCTACACCTTC CASSLGAGIGYTF
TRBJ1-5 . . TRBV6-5 TGTGCCAGCAGTTACTCACAGGGTTGGGTTCAGCCCCAGCATTTT CASSYSQGWVQPQHF
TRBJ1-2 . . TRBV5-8 TGTGCCAGCAGCGCCCCGGGTGAGGGCTACACCTTC CASSAPGEGYTF
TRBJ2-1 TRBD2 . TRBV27 TGTGCCAGCAGAACCGGGACTAGCGGACCCAATGAGCAGTTCTTC CASRTGTSGPNEQFF
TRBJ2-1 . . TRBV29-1 TGCAGCGTTCAAAGTGGTAATGAGCAGTTCTTC CSVQSGNEQFF
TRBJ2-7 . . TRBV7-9 TGTGCCAGCAGCCCACGTCGACTAGAAGAGGACGAGCAGTACTTC CASSPRRLEEDEQYF
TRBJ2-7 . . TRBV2 TGTGCCAGCAGGGGTCATGGGGTCGAGCAGTACTTC CASRGHGVEQYF
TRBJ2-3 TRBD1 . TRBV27 TGTGCCAGCAGTTTAGCGCAGGGGGAAGAAAAAGATACGCAGTATTTT CASSLAQGEEKDTQYF
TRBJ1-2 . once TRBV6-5 TGTGCCAGCAGTTACTCCCGGGGGCTTAACTATGGCTACACCTTC CASSYSRGLNYGYTF
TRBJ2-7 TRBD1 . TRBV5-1 TGCGCCAGCAGTTTTAGACAGGGGGACGAGCAGTACTTC CASSFRQGDEQYF
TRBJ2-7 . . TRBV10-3 TGTGCCATCAGTGAGTCCGACGGACAGCGAAGTATATCCTACGAGCAGTACTTC CAISESDGQRSISYEQYF
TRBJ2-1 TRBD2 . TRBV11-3 TGTGCCAGCAGTCCATCCCAGGTATGGCGGGAGGGCCGCAATGAGCAGTTCTTC CASSPSQVWREGRNEQFF
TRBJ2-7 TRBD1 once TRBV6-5 TGTGCCAGCAGTTTCGACAGGGGGGCCTACGAGCAGTACTTC CASSFDRGAYEQYF
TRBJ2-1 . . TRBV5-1 TGCGCCAGCAGCTTTTTTGACTATAAGCAGTTCTTC CASSFFDYKQFF
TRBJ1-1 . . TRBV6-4 TGTGCCAGCAGTGACTCAGAGAGGACTGAAGCTTTCTTT CASSDSERTEAFF
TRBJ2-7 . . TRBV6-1 TGTGCCAGCAGTCAAACCTACGAGCAGTACTTC CASSQTYEQYF
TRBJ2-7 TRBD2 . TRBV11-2 TGTGCCAGCAGCGTCCCCGGGACTAGCCAGTACGAGCAGTACTTC CASSVPGTSQYEQYF
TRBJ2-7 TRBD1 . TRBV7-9 TGTGCCAGCAGCGGGGGACAGGGGGCACTACTAGAGCAGTACTTC CASSGGQGALLEQYF
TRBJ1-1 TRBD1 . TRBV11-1 TGTGCCAGCAGCGGGACAGGACCGAACACTGAAGCTTTCTTT CASSGTGPNTEAFF
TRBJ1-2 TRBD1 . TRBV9 TGTGCCAGCAGCCCAGTGGACAGGGGGCATCCGGACTATGGCTACACCTTC CASSPVDRGHPDYGYTF
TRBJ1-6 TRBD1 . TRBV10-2 TGCGCCAGCAGTGACTATACAGGGGGGAGTTCACCCCTCCACTTT CASSDYTGGSSPLHF
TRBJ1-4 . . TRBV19 TGTGCCAGTAGTAACATCAATCAAGGAAAACTGTTTTTT CASSNINQGKLFF
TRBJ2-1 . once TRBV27 TGTGCCAGCAGTTTAGCCGGCGTCTCCTACAATGAGCAGTTCTTC CASSLAGVSYNEQFF
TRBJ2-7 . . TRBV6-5 TGTGCCAGCAGTTATGGCGAGGGAGCTTACGAGCAGTACTTC CASSYGEGAYEQYF
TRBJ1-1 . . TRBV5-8 TGTGCCAGCAGCGCCGCAGGGTCTATTGAAGCTTTCTTT CASSAAGSIEAFF
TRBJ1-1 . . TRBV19 TGTGCCAGTAGATCTATGGGCAGGGGAACTGAAGCTTTCTTT CASRSMGRGTEAFF
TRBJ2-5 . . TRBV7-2 TGTGCCAGCAGCTTAAGTCCCAGCCAAGAGACCCAGTACTTC CASSLSPSQETQYF
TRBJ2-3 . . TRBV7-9 TGTGCCAGCAGCTTAACTTTGGGACGGAATACGCAGTATTTT CASSLTLGRNTQYF
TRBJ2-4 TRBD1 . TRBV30 TGTGCCTGGAGGGAACAGGGGGCAGGCAAAAACATTCAGTACTTC CAWREQGAGKNIQYF
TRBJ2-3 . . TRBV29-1 TGCAGCGTTGAAGAAGATGTGGCTAGCGCGAGCACAGATACGCAGTATTTT CSVEEDVASASTDTQYF
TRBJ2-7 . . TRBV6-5 TGTGCCAGCGGTGCCCGCTCCTACGAGCAGTACTTC CASGARSYEQYF
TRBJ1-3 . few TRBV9 TGTGCCAGCAGCGTAGAAACCGGAAACACCATATATTTT CASSVETGNTIYF
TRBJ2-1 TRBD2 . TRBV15 TGTGCCACCAGCACCACCTTTGGCGGGGGGAATGAGCAGTTCTTC CATSTTFGGGNEQFF
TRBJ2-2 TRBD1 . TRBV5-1 TGCGCCAGCAGCCCAGGGGGCGCGAGCACCGGGGAGCTGTTTTTT CASSPGGASTGELFF
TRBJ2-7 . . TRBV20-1 TGCAGTGCTGTGCCAGGGAACGAGCAGTACTTC CSAVPGNEQYF
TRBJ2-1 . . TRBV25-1 TGTGCCAGCAGGGCATCGGGACACCTAAGCAATGAGCAGTTCTTC CASRASGHLSNEQFF
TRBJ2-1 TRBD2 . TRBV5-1 TGCGCCAGCAGCTTCCCTAGCGGGAGGTCGCGGTTCTCCTACAATGAGCAGTTCTTC CASSFPSGRSRFSYNEQFF
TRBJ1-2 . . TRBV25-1 TGTGCCAGCAGCCTCGATGGCTACACCTTC CASSLDGYTF
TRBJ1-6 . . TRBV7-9 TGTGCCAGCAGCTTAATCGGATCACCCCTCCACTTT CASSLIGSPLHF
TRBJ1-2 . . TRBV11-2 TGTGCCAGCAGCTTAGAGAGGTACAGGATCCCTAACTATGGCTACACCTTC CASSLERYRIPNYGYTF
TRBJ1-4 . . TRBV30 TGTGCCTGGAGTGTATGGGGGGGTGATGAAAAACTGTTTTTT CAWSVWGGDEKLFF
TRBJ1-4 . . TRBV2 TGTGCCAGCTCTCTGCCCGGGTCCGAAAAACTGTTTTTT CASSLPGSEKLFF